The 10 T cell receptor beta chains in this list originate from one sample, sequenced in a study of blood T cell repertoires in COVID-19. Measured with immunoSEQ multiplex PCR; TCRdb has only the in-frame clones, and not every one. The table includes some 200,000 clones, 86% detected once. The material sequenced was PBMCs or T cells enriched from blood (not recorded which). These receptors all stem from a woman aged 50 to 65 in a cohort exposed to, infected with or recovered from COVID-19 (not recorded which).

This rearrangement joins TRBV6-5 to TRBJ1-5; no firm D call. From germline, CDR1 is MNHEY and CDR2 SVGAGI. Trimming left V 4 bases short and J 2 bases short, with 12 bases between. This CDR3 is built from 15 residues. CDR3 loop: CASSSAPGGNQPQHF. CDR3 in DNA: TGTGCCAGCAGTTCCGCACCCGGGGGCAATCAGCCCCAGCATTTT.

This sequence joins TRBV7-2 and TRBJ1-1; 10 nucleotides agree with TRBD1. CDR1 SGHTA and CDR2 FQGNSA come from the germline V gene. The CDR3 sequence is 15 residues long. V lost 5 bases, J lost 0 bases, and 3 bases stayed unmatched. The DNA of the CDR3 is TGTGCCAGCAGCCGGGACAGGGGTATGAACACTGAAGCTTTCTTT. This codes for CASSRDRGMNTEAFF.

There are a few counts of this clone. The chain carries TRBV24-1 and TRBJ1-3, with D unresolved. Trimming removed 5 bases from V and 3 bases from J, with 19 bases in between. Germline V gene data show CDR1 as KGHDR and CDR2 as SFDVKD. CDR3 length: 17 amino acids. CDR3 residues: CATSVGFRGTVGNTIYF. The CDR3, as DNA: TGTGCCACCAGTGTTGGATTTCGGGGAACAGTTGGAAACACCATATATTTT.

This clone was counted between two and nine times. The chain has TRBV5-4 and TRBJ1-2, with 7 bases matching TRBD1. The CDR3 consists of 15 residues. Germline V CDR1 and CDR2: SGHNT, YYREEE (reference sequence). The J segment lost 0 bases and the V segment lost 4 bases, leaving 6 bases of the junction unmatched. The DNA for the CDR3 is TGTGCCAGCAGCCCGGGACAGCTAGCTAACTATGGCTACACCTTC. It translates to CASSPGQLANYGYTF.

The genes are TRBV4-2 and TRBJ1-2; weak D call: TRBD1 (5 bases). This CDR3 region has 17 residues. Germline loops: CDR1 LGHNA, CDR2 YNFKEQ. Trimming removed 0 bases from V and 2 bases from J, with 16 bases in between. The CDR3 protein is CASSQDFSGEGNYGYTF. CDR3 DNA sequence: TGTGCCAGCAGCCAAGACTTTTCGGGGGAGGGGAACTATGGCTACACCTTC.

CDR3 loop: CAWSRGTGALSSGNTIYF. CDR3 bases: TGTGCCTGGAGTCGCGGGACAGGGGCCCTCAGCTCTGGAAACACCATATATTTT. The rearrangement uses TRBV30 and TRBJ1-3; 10 bases agree with TRBD1. Germline loops: CDR1 GTSNPN, CDR2 SVGIG (reference sequence). There are 18 residues in the CDR3. The trim removed 2 bases at V and 0 bases at J, leaving 10 bases unmatched.

The chain joins TRBV9 to TRBJ2-3; TRBD1 might be the D (5 bases). V lost 1 base and J 2 bases, leaving 14 bases between the germline ends. CDR1 is SGDLS and CDR2 is YYNGEE in the germline V gene. The CDR3 has 16 amino acids. The CDR3 DNA reads as TGTGCCAGCAGCGTACAGGGAACGTCCCCCACAGATACGCAGTATTTT. Translating gives CASSVQGTSPTDTQYF.

V is TRBV28 and J is TRBJ1-5, with D possibly TRBD1 on 5 matching bases. Germline lookup yields CDR1 MDHEN and CDR2 SYDVKM. V was cut by 3 bases and J by 2 bases, with 20 bases left in between. The CDR3 has 18 residues. Here the CDR3 reads CASSFYRGLGFGNQPQHF. CDR3 DNA: TGTGCCAGCAGTTTTTATAGGGGATTGGGGTTCGGCAATCAGCCCCAGCATTTT. Drawing the rest from reference TRBV28 and TRBJ1-5, the complete variable domain is DVKVTQSSRYLVKRTGEKVFLECVQDMDHENMFWYRQDPGLGLRLIYFSYDVKMKEKGDIPEGYSVSREKKERFSLILESASTNQTSMYLCASSFYRGLGFGNQPQHFGDGTRLSIL.

The gene calls are TRBV10-3 and TRBJ1-1; a weak D match, TRBD1 (6 bases). Between the trimmed V and J ends, which lost 2 bases and 4 bases, there was a span of 8 bases. The CDR3 totals 13 residues. Germline V gene sequence: CDR1 ENHRY, CDR2 SYGVKD. The CDR3 sequence: CAISETGPTEAFF. The CDR3 DNA is TGTGCCATCAGTGAGACAGGGCCCACTGAAGCTTTCTTT.

The rearrangement uses TRBV5-4 and TRBJ1-2; TRBD1 matches at 7 bases. The trim removed 3 bases at V and 3 bases at J, leaving 5 bases unmatched. The CDR3 is made up of 14 amino acids. Germline V gene sequence: CDR1 SGHNT, CDR2 YYREEE (reference sequence). The CDR3 DNA is TGTGCCAGCAGCTCCGGGACAGAGGACTATGGCTACACCTTC. It yields the protein CASSSGTEDYGYTF.